This TCR beta chain was profiled in a study of blood T cell repertoires in COVID-19. Study-level information: Whether acute or convalescent, the COVID-19 samples came from the United States, Italy and Spain. Sample material is recorded as cDNA or gDNA derived from T cells, B-cell-depleted T cells, or PBMCs.

The CDR3 covers 16 residues. Germline lookup yields CDR1 LGHDT and CDR2 YNNKEL (reference sequence). V trimming: 4 bases; J trimming: 3 bases; junction bases outside the gene matches: 9. Per the original methods: Estimation of nucleated cell counts was performed using reference gene primer amplification. Here immunoSEQ multiplex PCR was the method, and the copy in TCRdb shows in-frame clones only, minus some. V and J calls and clone size follow that table, whereas D and trimming were derived from the DNA. The top ten hold about 24% of the sample, which has 90,000 to 100,000 clones, around 75% seen once.

The sequence came from a man aged 65 to 85 with acute or convalescent COVID-19. The chain is built from TRBV3-1 (or the pseudogene TRBV3-2) and TRBJ2-3; 8 positions match TRBD2. Sequenced input: peripheral blood. The CDR3, as DNA: TGTGCCAGCAGCCGACTAACGACGGGAGGGACAGATACGCAGTATTTT. Protein product: CASSRLTTGGTDTQYF.